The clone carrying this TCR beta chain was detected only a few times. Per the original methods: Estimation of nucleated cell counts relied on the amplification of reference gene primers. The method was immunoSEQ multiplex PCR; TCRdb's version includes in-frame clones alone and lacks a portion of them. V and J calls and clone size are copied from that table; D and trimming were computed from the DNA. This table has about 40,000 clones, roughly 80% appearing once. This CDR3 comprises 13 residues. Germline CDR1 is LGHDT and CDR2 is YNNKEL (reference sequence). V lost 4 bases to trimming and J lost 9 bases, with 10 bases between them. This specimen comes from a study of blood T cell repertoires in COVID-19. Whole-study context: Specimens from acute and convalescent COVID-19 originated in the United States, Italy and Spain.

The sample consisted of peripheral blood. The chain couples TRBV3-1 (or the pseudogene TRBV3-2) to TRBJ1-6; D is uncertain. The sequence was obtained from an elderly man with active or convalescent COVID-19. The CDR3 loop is CASSRPRSSPLHF. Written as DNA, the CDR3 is TGTGCCAGCAGCCGCCCTAGGAGTTCACCCCTCCACTTT.